The 8 T cell receptor beta chains in this list originate from one sample, sequenced in a study of T cell responses to AZD1222 COVID-19 vaccine. Here immunoSEQ multiplex PCR was the method, and the copy in TCRdb shows in-frame clones only, minus some. The table has 65,000 to 90,000 clones, approximately 89% seen once. The source material was peripheral blood, sampled 28 days after the second AZD1222 dose. These receptor sequences come from an adult who received the AZD1222 COVID-19 vaccine.

V gene TRBV11-2 combines with J gene TRBJ2-2; D may correspond to TRBD1 or TRBD2 (6 bases each). CDR1 and CDR2 (germline): SGHAT, FQNNGV. V gave up 8 bases and J gave up 5 bases, with 12 bases separating them. The CDR3 spans 13 residues. The CDR3 region has the DNA TGTGCCAGCCTGGGGGGCCTAACCGGGGAGCTGTTTTTT. It codes for CASLGGLTGELFF.

The chain joins TRBV2 to TRBJ1-1, with TRBD1 matching over 8 bases. Germline CDR1 SNHLY, CDR2 FYNNEI. V was clipped by 6 bases and J by 2 bases; unmatched bases: 5. CDR3 length equals 14 residues. The CDR3 loop reads CASSRGQGNTEAFF. The CDR3, as DNA: TGTGCCAGCAGCCGAGGACAGGGAAACACTGAAGCTTTCTTT.

The chain uses TRBV6-5 and TRBJ1-1; D call uncertain. With 6 bases removed from V and 5 bases from J, the gap between germline ends came to 19 bases. In germline, CDR1 is MNHEY, CDR2 SVGAGI. The CDR3 totals 15 residues. The CDR3 sequence is CASSSQTEKGTEAFF. The CDR3, as DNA: TGTGCCAGCAGCTCCCAGACGGAAAAAGGGACTGAAGCTTTCTTT.

This clone appeared once. The CDR3 is CASKAVTGELFF. The CDR3 region has the DNA TGTGCCAGCAAGGCGGTTACCGGGGAGCTGTTTTTT. The genes are TRBV2 and TRBJ2-2; D call uncertain. Trimming pared 7 bases from V and 5 bases from J, leaving 8 bases between. This CDR3 has 12 residues. From germline, CDR1 is SNHLY and CDR2 FYNNEI.

The chain couples TRBV19 to TRBJ2-2, with 8 positions matching TRBD1. V lost 5 bases and J lost 6; bases outside the gene matches: 8. CDR3 size: 15 residues. Germline lookup yields CDR1 LNHDA and CDR2 SQIVND (reference sequence). The CDR3 is CASSSRTGWAGELFF. CDR3 DNA: TGTGCCAGTAGTTCCCGGACAGGGTGGGCCGGGGAGCTGTTTTTT.

This clone was picked up a small number of times. This rearrangement joins TRBV19 to TRBJ1-1; 7 positions match TRBD1. Germline values: CDR1 LNHDA, CDR2 SQIVND (reference sequence). Losses at the gene ends were 4 bases for V and 5 bases for J; bases not matched to a gene: 7. The CDR3 contains 14 residues. The CDR3 bases are TGTGCCAGTAGTACCCGACAGGGATGGACTGAAGCTTTCTTT. As protein: CASSTRQGWTEAFF.

The V call is TRBV6-5, the J call TRBJ1-4; maybe TRBD1 (5 bases). Trimming stripped 10 bases from V and 7 bases from J, with 16 bases between. Germline V gives CDR1 MNHEY, CDR2 SVGAGI. The CDR3 has 13 residues. CDR3 region: CATRAQLVEKLFF. CDR3 nucleotides: TGTGCCACCAGGGCTCAGTTGGTTGAAAAACTGTTTTTT.

This sequence joins TRBV6-5 and TRBJ2-2; the D is unclear. The CDR3 is 13 residues long. Per germline, CDR1 MNHEY and CDR2 SVGAGI. The V and J ends lost 5 bases and 1 base respectively, with 5 bases between them. The CDR3 region has the DNA TGTGCCAGCAGTCCTGTGAACACCGGGGAGCTGTTTTTT. It specifies CASSPVNTGELFF.